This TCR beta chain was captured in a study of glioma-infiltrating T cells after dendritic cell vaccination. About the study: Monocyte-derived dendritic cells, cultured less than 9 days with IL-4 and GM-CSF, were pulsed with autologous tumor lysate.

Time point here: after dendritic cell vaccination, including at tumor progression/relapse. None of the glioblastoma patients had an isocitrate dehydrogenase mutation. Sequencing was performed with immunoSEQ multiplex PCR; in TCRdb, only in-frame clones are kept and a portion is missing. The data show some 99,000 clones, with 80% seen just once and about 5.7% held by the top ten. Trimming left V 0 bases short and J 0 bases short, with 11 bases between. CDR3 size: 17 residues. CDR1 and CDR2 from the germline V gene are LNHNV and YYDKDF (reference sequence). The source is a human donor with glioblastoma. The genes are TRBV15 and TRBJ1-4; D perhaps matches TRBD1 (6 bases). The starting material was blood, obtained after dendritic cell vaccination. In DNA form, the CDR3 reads TGTGCCACCAGCAGAGAGGTGGACAGCCCAACTAATGAAAAACTGTTTTTT. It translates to CATSREVDSPTNEKLFF.